This TCR beta chain was recovered during a study of cytomegalovirus exposure and HLA in healthy donors. Both 60 Vbeta primers and 13 Jbeta primers went into the PCR. In the study's own analysis: Some 11 million of the 80 million or so unique TCR beta chains counted in a later analysis were shared. Clones were sequenced by immunoSEQ multiplex PCR, and TCRdb holds only the in-frame ones, with some missing. Clone size and V and J calls were adopted from that table, with D and trimming inferred from the DNA. This sample has under 250,000 clones, with around four fifths found just once. General study findings and limits: Previously analyzed data showed that most TCR beta V segments were productive at a frequency of about 87% or about 30%. According to a later analysis, most TCR beta chains associated with CMV appeared HLA-restricted.

Trimming took 1 base from V and 4 from J, leaving 8 bases between them. Germline loops: CDR1 GTSNPN, CDR2 SVGIG (reference sequence). This CDR3 is built from 12 residues. Note on this clone: What it binds is not known.

The chain employs TRBV30 and TRBJ2-7; D remains unclear. This TCR was sampled from a man between 45 and 60 years old in good health and CMV-seronegative. The source material was PBMCs. The CDR3 loop is CAWSGLPYEQYF. The CDR3 DNA follows: TGTGCCTGGAGTGGACTCCCGTACGAGCAGTACTTC.